A selection of T cell receptor beta chains follows, all from one sample in a study of beta chain features in type 1 diabetes. The method was immunoSEQ multiplex PCR; TCRdb's version includes in-frame clones alone and lacks a portion of them. Of about 160,000 clones listed, 8.5% to 10% were seen once; the top ten hold roughly 0.7%. The source material was central memory CD4+ T cells from blood. The receptors here all came from a woman aged 25 to 39 with type 1 diabetes. Each CDR3 is given with its conserved first and last residue. D genes are given only for firm matches. The size of a clone is reported for some rows only, either as once, few or many, or as a class for expanded clones.

CDR3	DNA	D	size	V	J
CASSLASTEGQETQYF	TGTGCCAGCAGCTTAGCGAGTACTGAGGGCCAAGAGACCCAGTACTTC	.	.	TRBV7-2	TRBJ2-5
CASSLDTGNIQYF	TGTGCCAGCAGCTTGGATACAGGGAACATTCAGTACTTC	.	many	TRBV5-4	TRBJ2-4
CAISGDSGASTDTQYF	TGTGCCATCAGTGGCGATAGCGGGGCAAGCACAGATACGCAGTATTTT	TRBD2	.	TRBV10-3	TRBJ2-3
CASSLDPPGQGVADTQYF	TGTGCCAGCAGCTTAGACCCCCCGGGACAGGGGGTGGCAGATACGCAGTATTTT	TRBD1	.	TRBV11-1	TRBJ2-3
CASSQRDTDTQYF	TGTGCCAGTAGTCAGCGGGACACAGATACGCAGTATTTT	TRBD2	.	TRBV19	TRBJ2-3
CAISVSPDSEALYTF	TGTGCCATCAGTGTTTCCCCGGACAGCGAGGCGCTCTACACCTTC	.	.	TRBV10-3	TRBJ1-2
CATSVIPSSYNEQFF	TGTGCCACCAGCGTAATACCTAGCTCCTACAATGAGCAGTTCTTC	.	few	TRBV15	TRBJ2-1
CASTQGLSNYGYTF	TGTGCCAGCACACAGGGGCTCTCGAACTATGGCTACACCTTC	TRBD1	few	TRBV19	TRBJ1-2
CAWTGGLGYTF	TGTGCCTGGACCGGGGGTCTCGGCTACACCTTC	.	.	TRBV30	TRBJ1-2
CAWSVRREGQPQHF	TGTGCCTGGAGCGTCAGGAGGGAAGGGCAGCCCCAGCATTTT	.	few	TRBV30	TRBJ1-5
CASREGGQLYYEQYF	TGTGCCAGTAGAGAAGGGGGACAGCTTTACTACGAGCAGTACTTC	TRBD1	few	TRBV19	TRBJ2-7
CASSGRTTSRSYEQYF	TGTGCCAGCAGCGGACGGACAACCTCCCGCTCCTACGAGCAGTACTTC	.	.	TRBV7-9	TRBJ2-7
CASSQPQNEKLFF	TGTGCCAGCAGTCAACCACAGAATGAAAAACTGTTTTTT	.	few	TRBV28	TRBJ1-4
CSVVQGGAETQYF	TGCAGCGTTGTACAGGGTGGGGCAGAGACCCAGTACTTC	.	many	TRBV29-1	TRBJ2-5
CASSLGGGTDYGYTF	TGCGCCAGCAGCTTGGGCGGGGGAACAGACTATGGCTACACCTTC	.	.	TRBV5-1	TRBJ1-2
CASRKLRDEQFF	TGTGCCAGCAGGAAGCTGAGGGATGAGCAGTTCTTC	.	.	TRBV2	TRBJ2-1
CACASGTPSYNEQFF	TGTGCCTGCGCCTCCGGGACTCCTTCCTACAATGAGCAGTTCTTC	.	few	TRBV30	TRBJ2-1
CASSTSGAETDTQYF	TGCGCCAGCAGCACGTCAGGCGCCGAGACAGATACGCAGTATTTT	.	.	TRBV5-1	TRBJ2-3
CAISEGSRDEKLFF	TGTGCCATCAGTGAGGGGTCACGGGATGAAAAACTGTTTTTT	.	few	TRBV10-3	TRBJ1-4
CASSSMGLAGESHEQYF	TGTGCCAGCAGCTCCATGGGACTAGCGGGAGAGTCGCACGAGCAGTACTTC	TRBD2	.	TRBV7-9	TRBJ2-7
CASSRQETQYF	TGCGCCAGCAGCCGTCAAGAGACCCAGTACTTC	.	few	TRBV5-1	TRBJ2-5
CASGLAGGLGTQYF	TGTGCCAGTGGACTAGCGGGAGGGCTAGGGACCCAGTACTTC	TRBD2	.	TRBV28	TRBJ2-5
CASSSYVPGQGTDGYTF	TGTGCCAGCAGCAGCTACGTCCCGGGACAGGGGACGGATGGCTACACCTTC	TRBD1	.	TRBV5-6	TRBJ1-2
CASSLVGGEQPQHF	TGCGCCAGCAGCTTGGTAGGGGGCGAGCAGCCCCAGCATTTT	TRBD1	few	TRBV5-1	TRBJ1-5
CASTDRDGHGYTF	TGCGCCAGCACGGACAGGGACGGTCATGGCTACACCTTC	TRBD1	few	TRBV5-1	TRBJ1-2
CASSPGTSTYEQYF	TGTGCCAGCTCACCCGGGACTTCTACCTACGAGCAGTACTTC	.	few	TRBV18	TRBJ2-7
CATSPGTGYSYEQYF	TGTGCCACCAGCCCCGGGACAGGGTACTCCTACGAGCAGTACTTC	TRBD1	.	TRBV15	TRBJ2-7
CATSRNKQGADRLFF	TGTGCCACCAGCAGAAATAAACAGGGGGCGGACAGGTTGTTTTTT	TRBD1	.	TRBV15	TRBJ2-2
CASRRSNDYTGELFF	TGTGCCAGCAGGCGAAGCAATGACTATACCGGGGAGCTGTTTTTT	.	.	TRBV2	TRBJ2-2
CASSQGYGTATLEQYF	TGCGCCAGCAGCCAAGGCTACGGGACAGCCACTCTGGAGCAGTACTTC	TRBD1	few	TRBV4-1	TRBJ2-7
CASSLQGRYEQYF	TGTGCCAGCAGCTTACAGGGCAGGTACGAGCAGTACTTC	.	.	TRBV7-9	TRBJ2-7
CASSDVRGGLAGRQETQYF	TGTGCCAGCAGTGACGTCAGGGGCGGATTAGCGGGTAGACAAGAGACCCAGTACTTC	.	few	TRBV6-1	TRBJ2-5
CASSSNPRREGQNEQFF	TGTGCCAGCAGCTCGAACCCTCGGCGGGAGGGCCAGAATGAGCAGTTCTTC	TRBD2	few	TRBV11-2	TRBJ2-1
CASSLFAGVGETQYF	TGTGCCAGCAGCTTATTTGCGGGAGTAGGCGAGACCCAGTACTTC	TRBD2	.	TRBV7-9	TRBJ2-5
CASSPTDREAFF	TGTGCCAGCAGCCCGACTGACAGGGAAGCTTTCTTT	.	few	TRBV21-1	TRBJ1-1
CSVEGLSQGRRGYTF	TGCAGCGTTGAAGGCCTGAGTCAGGGTCGACGGGGCTACACCTTC	.	.	TRBV29-1	TRBJ1-2
CAIHGTENTEAFF	TGTGCCATCCATGGGACAGAGAACACTGAAGCTTTCTTT	TRBD1	.	TRBV10-3	TRBJ1-1
CASSLLGHDTGELFF	TGTGCCAGCAGTTTATTGGGGCACGACACCGGGGAGCTGTTTTTT	.	.	TRBV28	TRBJ2-2
CASSEGGNQPQHF	TGTGCCAGCTCTGAGGGGGGCAATCAGCCCCAGCATTTT	.	.	TRBV18	TRBJ1-5
CASSPQYNEQFF	TGTGCCAGCAGTCCGCAGTACAATGAGCAGTTCTTC	.	.	TRBV6-1	TRBJ2-1
CASSFGEQGVYEQYF	TGTGCCAGCAGCTTCGGTGAACAGGGGGTGTACGAGCAGTACTTC	TRBD1	.	TRBV7-9	TRBJ2-7
CASSLESQGAAGANVLTF	TGTGCCAGCAGTTTGGAATCTCAGGGGGCAGCTGGGGCCAACGTCCTGACTTTC	TRBD1	.	TRBV27	TRBJ2-6
CASSSAGTGAWVTEAFF	TGTGCCAGCAGCTCGGCCGGGACAGGGGCTTGGGTCACTGAAGCTTTCTTT	TRBD1	.	TRBV5-6	TRBJ1-1
CASRVDGSSYEQYF	TGTGCCAGCAGGGTGGACGGGAGCTCCTACGAGCAGTACTTC	.	.	TRBV2	TRBJ2-7
CASSLVGAGETQYF	TGTGCCAGCAGCTTGGTGGGAGCCGGAGAGACCCAGTACTTC	.	few	TRBV5-6	TRBJ2-5
CSFALASDTQYF	TGCAGCTTCGCGCTAGCTAGCGATACGCAGTATTTT	.	many	TRBV29-1	TRBJ2-3
CSVALVRGNEQFF	TGCAGCGTTGCGCTAGTAAGGGGTAATGAGCAGTTCTTC	.	few	TRBV29-1	TRBJ2-1
CSHTGGYEQYF	TGCAGTCATACAGGGGGCTACGAGCAGTACTTC	TRBD1	.	TRBV20-1	TRBJ2-7